This T cell receptor beta chain was profiled in a study of CD8+ T cells in alopecia areata. Across the whole study: Each of the treated patients was given oral tofacitinib, 5 to 10 mg twice daily, for moderate-to-severe alopecia areata.

After isolation, RNA underwent reverse transcription to generate cDNA as the sequencing template. Sequencing used immunoSEQ multiplex PCR; TCRdb keeps in-frame clones, though not all of them. The table lists some 100,000 clones, roughly two fifths of them singletons. As concerns this clone: This sample also contains other DNA sequences that code for the same CDR3.

After removal of 1 base from V and 3 bases from J, the junction contained 3 bases not matched to a gene. CDR1 SGHDN and CDR2 FVKESK come from the germline V gene. This CDR3 contains 15 residues. The TCR comes from a human donor with alopecia areata. The sequenced sample consisted of CD4+ T cells sorted from blood. The genes are TRBV14 and TRBJ2-7; 10 nucleotides line up with TRBD2. This CDR3 reads CASSQGLAGLYEQYF. The CDR3 region has the DNA TGTGCCAGCAGCCAAGGACTAGCGGGCCTCTACGAGCAGTACTTC.